The rows below give T cell receptor beta chains drawn from one sample of a study of T-cell memory formation after mild COVID-19. From the 5' RACE reads, TCRdb called clonotypes with MiXCR, one entry per CDR3 protein. The sample gives 250,000 to 350,000 distinct CDR3 sequences, roughly 21% of which show up once; approximately 21% is in the top ten. Sequenced sample: PBMCs or a T cell subset sorted from them (not recorded which). The receptors were sampled from a man aged 18 to 29 who had mild COVID-19 (a few samples of this study predate the infection). Cell type and time point are not known. CDR3s include the opening cysteine and the closing phenylalanine or tryptophan. Fields, in order: clone size, D gene, J gene, V gene, CDR3 DNA, CDR3 protein. The D gene is left open where the match is weak. Clone sizes are given selectively: once, few, many, or a class where the clone is expanded.

clone_size: few
d_call: .
j_call: TRBJ2-1
v_call: TRBV5-4
cdr3_nt: TGTGCCAGCAGCCCCCAGGAGAGCTCCTACAATGAGCAGTTCTTC
cdr3_aa: CASSPQESSYNEQFF

clone_size: .
d_call: .
j_call: TRBJ2-7
v_call: TRBV5-1
cdr3_nt: TGCGCCAGCTGGGGGGGGGACAGCTACGAGCAGTACTTC
cdr3_aa: CASWGGDSYEQYF

clone_size: .
d_call: .
j_call: TRBJ1-5
v_call: TRBV6-6
cdr3_nt: TGTGCCAGCAGTTACTCAGCCGGGGATAGCAATCAGCCCCAGCATTTT
cdr3_aa: CASSYSAGDSNQPQHF

clone_size: .
d_call: .
j_call: TRBJ2-1
v_call: TRBV5-1
cdr3_nt: TGCGCCAGCAGCTTGCCTCCCGGGACTGGCGAGCAGTTCTTC
cdr3_aa: CASSLPPGTGEQFF

clone_size: .
d_call: TRBD1
j_call: TRBJ2-1
v_call: TRBV5-1
cdr3_nt: TGCGCCAGCAGCACGGGACAGCCCTACAATGAGCAGTTCTTC
cdr3_aa: CASSTGQPYNEQFF

clone_size: .
d_call: TRBD1
j_call: TRBJ2-2
v_call: TRBV2
cdr3_nt: TGTGCCAGCGGCCCCAGGGGGCTGAGCACCGGGGAGCTGTTTTTT
cdr3_aa: CASGPRGLSTGELFF

clone_size: .
d_call: .
j_call: TRBJ1-1
v_call: TRBV6-5
cdr3_nt: TGTGCCAGCGGGGGGAACACTGAAGCTTTCTTT
cdr3_aa: CASGGNTEAFF

clone_size: .
d_call: .
j_call: TRBJ2-2
v_call: TRBV6-5
cdr3_nt: TGTGCCAGCAGTTACTCTTCGGGGACCGGGGAGCTGTTTTTT
cdr3_aa: CASSYSSGTGELFF

clone_size: .
d_call: .
j_call: TRBJ1-3
v_call: TRBV7-2
cdr3_nt: TGTGCCAGCAGCTTAGCGAACCCGGGGGTTGGAAACACCATATATTTT
cdr3_aa: CASSLANPGVGNTIYF

clone_size: .
d_call: TRBD2
j_call: TRBJ2-7
v_call: TRBV5-6
cdr3_nt: TGTGCCAGCAGCTTTGGGGGGGTAACATCCTACGAGCAGTACTTC
cdr3_aa: CASSFGGVTSYEQYF